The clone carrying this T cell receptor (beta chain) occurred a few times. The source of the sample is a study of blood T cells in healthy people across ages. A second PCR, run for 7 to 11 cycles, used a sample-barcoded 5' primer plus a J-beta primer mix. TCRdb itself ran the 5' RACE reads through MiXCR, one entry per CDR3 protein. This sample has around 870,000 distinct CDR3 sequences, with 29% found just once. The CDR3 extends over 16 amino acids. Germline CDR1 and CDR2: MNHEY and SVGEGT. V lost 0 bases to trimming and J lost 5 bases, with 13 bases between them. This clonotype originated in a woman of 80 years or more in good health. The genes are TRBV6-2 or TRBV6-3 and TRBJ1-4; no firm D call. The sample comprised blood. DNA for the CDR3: TGTGCCAGCAGTTACTCCCCTGACAATCAGAATGAAAAACTGTTTTTT. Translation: CASSYSPDNQNEKLFF.